Below are 17 T cell receptor beta chains sequenced from a single sample in a study of T cell changes during pregnancy in multiple sclerosis. Profiled with immunoSEQ multiplex PCR; TCRdb holds only in-frame clones, not every one. The data contain 30,000 to 35,000 clones, approximately 90% of them seen just once; the ten biggest clones take up roughly 4%. This specimen consisted of CD8+ T cells from peripheral blood mononuclear cells, obtained in the third trimester of pregnancy. Every receptor here comes from a female donor with multiple sclerosis, enrolled in a pregnancy study.

The J gene is TRBJ2-1, the V gene TRBV6-5; D gene unclear. Trimming cost V 6 bases and J 0 bases, with 12 bases left between them. Germline CDR1 reads MNHEY; CDR2 reads SVGAGI. There are 15 residues in the CDR3. Written as DNA, the CDR3 is TGTGCCAGCAGCCACGCAGCTAGCTCCTACAATGAGCAGTTCTTC. Translation: CASSHAASSYNEQFF.

The chain is built from TRBV9 and TRBJ1-2, with D tentatively TRBD1 (5 bases). V was clipped by 4 bases and J by 7 bases, with 20 bases between them. Germline-derived CDR1 and CDR2 are SGDLS and YYNGEE. The CDR3 consists of 15 residues. CDR3 amino acids: CASSPGGVAGGGYTF. CDR3 DNA: TGTGCCAGCAGCCCAGGAGGGGTCGCTGGTGGTGGCTACACCTTC.

The CDR3 bases are TGTGCCAGCACCCAGACTAGCGGGGGGGCTGCGGGAGAGACCCAGTACTTC. Protein product: CASTQTSGGAAGETQYF. V is TRBV5-6 and J is TRBJ2-5; 14 bases map to TRBD2. Germline lookup yields CDR1 SGHDT and CDR2 YYEEEE. There are 17 residues in the CDR3. V dropped 6 bases and J dropped 4; count of bases not matched to a gene: 11.

CDR3 sequence: CASSGTGSGNEQFF. Here the CDR3 DNA reads TGCGCCAGCAGCGGGACAGGGTCAGGCAATGAGCAGTTCTTC. The chain carries TRBV5-1 and TRBJ2-1; 9 bases align to TRBD1. The CDR3 runs 14 residues. V lost 4 bases, J lost 6 bases, and 5 bases stayed unmatched. Germline V lookup: CDR1 SGHRS, CDR2 YFSETQ.

The chain is built from TRBV9 and TRBJ2-3, with D possibly being TRBD2 (5 bases). V lost 4 bases and J 2 bases, leaving 14 bases between the germline ends. There are 15 residues in the CDR3. Germline loops: CDR1 SGDLS, CDR2 YYNGEE. The CDR3 loop reads CASSPGIAITDTQYF. DNA of the CDR3: TGTGCCAGCAGCCCGGGGATCGCGATCACAGATACGCAGTATTTT.

The chain couples TRBV4-2 to TRBJ2-1; D is ambiguous. The CDR3 covers 15 residues. V was shortened by 1 base and J by 0 bases, with 7 bases between the two germline ends. In germline, CDR1 is LGHNA, CDR2 YNFKEQ. Here the CDR3 reads CASSQGPSSYNEQFF. DNA for the CDR3: TGTGCCAGCAGCCAAGGTCCGAGCTCCTACAATGAGCAGTTCTTC.

The chain has TRBV10-3 and TRBJ2-5, with D perhaps matching TRBD2 (6 bases). CDR3 length: 15 amino acids. The germline CDR1 and CDR2 sequences are ENHRY and SYGVKD. Trimming pared 0 bases from V and 5 bases from J, leaving 13 bases between. CDR3 sequence (DNA): TGTGCCATCAGTGAGTCTGGGGAGGTTGGGGAGACCCAGTACTTC. Translation gives CAISESGEVGETQYF.

This chain joins TRBV19 and TRBJ1-1; the D gene is possibly TRBD1 (5 bases). Germline V gives CDR1 LNHDA, CDR2 SQIVND (reference sequence). Trimming removed 7 bases at V and 3 bases at J, with 15 bases between. The CDR3 is made up of 14 amino acids. This chain's CDR3 is CASTVGRVHTEAFF. CDR3 nucleotides: TGTGCCAGTACGGTTGGCAGGGTCCACACTGAAGCTTTCTTT.

V and J are TRBV19 and TRBJ2-1; D perhaps matches TRBD1 (5 bases). V dropped 3 bases and J dropped 6 bases, with 12 bases sitting between them. This CDR3 region has 14 residues. From germline, CDR1 is LNHDA and CDR2 SQIVND (reference sequence). The CDR3 sequence: CASSMWQGSNEQFF. As DNA, the CDR3 is TGTGCCAGTAGTATGTGGCAGGGAAGCAATGAGCAGTTCTTC.

In its sample, this clone was seen a few times. The gene calls are TRBV9 and TRBJ1-1; TRBD1 agrees at 7 bases. CDR1 is SGDLS and CDR2 is YYNGEE in the germline V gene. V was clipped by 5 bases and J by 5 bases; unmatched bases: 6. This CDR3 is built from 13 residues. CDR3: CASRGRQGTEAFF. DNA of the CDR3: TGTGCCAGCAGAGGACGACAGGGAACTGAAGCTTTCTTT.

The CDR3 spells CASSRLALAGGGETQYF. The CDR3 region has the DNA TGTGCCAGCAGCCGTCTCGCACTAGCGGGGGGCGGGGAGACCCAGTACTTC. The rearrangement links TRBV9 to TRBJ2-5; 12 bases match TRBD2. V trimming: 4 bases; J trimming: 5 bases; junction bases outside the gene matches: 12. Germline V gives CDR1 SGDLS, CDR2 YYNGEE. CDR3 size: 17 residues.

This chain joins TRBV19 and TRBJ1-2; TRBD1 matches 7 bases. The germline gives CDR1 LNHDA, CDR2 SQIVND (reference sequence). V lost 6 bases and J lost 4; bases outside the gene matches: 2. The CDR3 is 12 amino acids. CDR3 protein: CASRTGPYGYTF. In DNA, the CDR3 is TGTGCCAGTAGGACAGGGCCCTATGGCTACACCTTC. Combining the CDR3 with reference TRBV19 and TRBJ1-2 gives the whole variable domain DGGITQSPKYLFRKEGQNVTLSCEQNLNHDAMYWYRQDPGQGLRLIYYSQIVNDFQKGDIAEGYSVSREKKESFPLTVTSAQKNPTAFYLCASRTGPYGYTFGSGTRLTVV.

CDR3 region: CASSSGGKAFF. For the CDR3, the DNA is TGTGCCAGCAGTTCAGGGGGTAAAGCTTTCTTT. The chain recombines TRBV2 with TRBJ1-1; the match to TRBD1 covers 7 bases. The junction had 3 bases not matched to a gene; V was cut back by 5 bases and J by 9 bases. The V gene's germline CDR1 is SNHLY and CDR2 FYNNEI. This CDR3 contains 11 residues.

The chain uses TRBV5-6 and TRBJ1-5; TRBD1 aligns across 8 bases. CDR1 and CDR2 (germline): SGHDT, YYEEEE. CDR3 length: 15 residues. Trimming at V came to 5 bases and at J to 1 base, leaving 5 bases not matched to a gene. The CDR3 DNA sequence: TGTGCCAGCAGTTCTAGACAGGGGAGCAATCAGCCCCAGCATTTT. Encoded protein: CASSSRQGSNQPQHF. Full variable domain (rest looked up from reference TRBV5-6 and TRBJ1-5): DAGVTQSPTHLIKTRGQQVTLRCSPKSGHDTVSWYQQALGQGPQFIFQYYEEEERQRGNFPDRFSGHQFPNYSSELNVNALLLGDSALYLCASSSRQGSNQPQHFGDGTRLSIL.

The chain combines TRBV4-3 with TRBJ1-1, with 7 bases aligning to TRBD1. From germline, CDR1 is LGHNA and CDR2 YSLEER. Germline trimming cut 3 bases from V and 0 bases from J; bases unmatched to any gene: 7. This CDR3 comprises 16 residues. CDR3 sequence reads: CASSHFRQGLNTEAFF. The CDR3 nucleotides read TGCGCCAGCAGCCATTTCCGACAGGGTTTGAACACTGAAGCTTTCTTT.

V gene TRBV6-4 combines with J gene TRBJ1-2, with D uncertain. Germline V gene data show CDR1 as MRHNA and CDR2 as SNTAGT. Trimming pared 0 bases from V and 7 bases from J, leaving 12 bases between. The CDR3 sequence is 14 residues long. Here the CDR3 DNA reads TGTGCCAGCAGTGACTCTGCGGGATCTTCTGGCTACACCTTC. It codes for CASSDSAGSSGYTF.

The chain has TRBV25-1 and TRBJ1-1, with TRBD1 as a possible D gene (5 bases). There are 16 residues in the CDR3. V was clipped by 6 bases and J by 3 bases, with 20 bases between them. CDR1 is MGHDK and CDR2 is SYGVNS in the germline V gene. Here the CDR3 reads CASRGTGDIGYTEAFF. The CDR3 DNA sequence: TGTGCCAGCAGGGGTACGGGGGATATTGGGTACACTGAAGCTTTCTTT.